This TCR beta chain derives from a study of T-cell memory formation after mild COVID-19 (dated by TCRdb to about 2021). Some background on the complete study: TCR sequence clusters from the two donors were found to be largely donor specific. Longitudinal TCRalpha and TCRbeta repertoire sequencing tracked T-cell clones expanding and contracting after mild COVID-19 in a couple of donors. Two young, previously healthy adult volunteers made up the cohort, one male and one female. Summary of the overall study and its limitations: Balanced CD4/CD8 phenotypes were observed for clones contracting from day 15 to 85, whereas a bias towards CD4+ was observed for a second wave of clones expanding from day 15 to 37. SARS-CoV-2 specificity was not confirmed for the second-wave clones peaking on day 37. Contracting CD4+ clones were found mainly in CM and EM memory subsets, while CD8+ clones were enriched in EMRA. Some responding clones were detected in pre-infection memory, which suggested that pre-existing cross-reactive memory T cells had joined the SARS-CoV-2 response. The study covered only a couple of mild cases, and larger cohorts including severe cases with pre-infection samples were considered necessary.

With respect to this clonotype: What antigen it recognizes has not been identified. No qualities accompany the bases; no much larger clone lies one base away.

TCRdb records Illumina NovaSeq 6000 as the sequencer. TCRalpha and TCRbeta cDNA libraries were constructed by 5'RACE with constant-segment primers, with sample barcodes and unique molecular identifiers being introduced. Trizol reagent was used to extract RNA from every sample. Amplification of the libraries took two PCR steps, and the second step added a second sample barcode plus Illumina TruSeq adapters. Sequencing of libraries was performed on an Illumina NovaSeq with 2 x 150 bp paired-end reads. Under the source paper's analysis protocol: Demultiplexing of reads and collapsing into UMI-guided consensus sequences were performed with migec v1.2.7. Using mixcr v2.1.11, UMI consensuses were aligned to TRA and TRB V and J templates and then assembled into clonotypes. A clonotype was counted as expanded or contracted only if both edgeR and NoisET called the change significant, with noise models trained on biological replicates. edgeR calls used a false discovery rate-adjusted p below 0.01 and a log2 fold-change threshold of 1. PCA with hierarchical clustering of max-normalized trajectories of the 1000 most abundant clonotypes was used as exploratory dynamics analysis. Separately sequenced CD4+ and CD8+ repertoires were used to assign the CD4 or CD8 phenotype of responding clones. The public sequencing data were trimmed at Q25 with fastp and processed into clonotypes with MiXCR by TCRdb, which kept only in-frame beta chains. Here each entry gathers all rows of one CDR3 protein and keeps the most common genes and DNA. These V and J calls rely on TCRdb rather than the paper's analysis. Across this sample there are roughly 250,000 distinct CDR3 sequences, with around 15% seen only once. The ten largest clonotypes hold approximately 3.4% of the sample.

PBMCs were isolated by Ficoll-Paque density gradient centrifugation. V loses 5 bases of germline sequence and J loses 5 bases, and the interval between the two ends is 9 bases. Including cysteine and phenylalanine, the CDR3 has 11 amino acids. Left in the record is the CDR3 DNA by itself, 33 bases read in frame from the first base. The germline V gene (reference sequence) yields DFQATT for CDR1 and SNEGSKA for CDR2. The TCR sequence derives from a man aged 18 to 29 who had mild COVID-19 (a few samples of this study predate the infection). The sample titles of this study are shuffled in the database, so cell type and time point are left out; the donor was told from shared clones. The sample taken for sequencing was PBMCs or a T cell subset sorted from them (not recorded which). The chain was built from TRBV20-1 and TRBJ1-1; no D gene is confidently identified. Here is the DNA: TGCAGTGCTCTCCCGGTTACTGAAGCTTTCTTT. It encodes CSALPVTEAFF.